A single sample is the source of the 24 T cell receptor beta chains below, sequenced in a study of blood T cell repertoires in COVID-19. The data were produced by immunoSEQ multiplex PCR, yet TCRdb's version contains in-frame clones alone and is incomplete. The data show 200,000 or so clones, around 80% seen once. Input material: peripheral blood. These receptors were obtained from a human donor in a cohort sampled during active COVID-19.

This clone was seen a handful of times. V is TRBV29-1 and J is TRBJ1-1; D is perhaps TRBD1 (6 bases). The CDR3 totals 12 residues. Trimming cost V 7 bases and J 6 bases, with 15 bases left between them. Germline V CDR1 and CDR2: SQVTM, ANQGSEA. The CDR3 loop is CSASGGGSEAFF. The CDR3 DNA reads as TGCAGCGCCTCTGGGGGGGGCTCTGAAGCTTTCTTT.

The chain has TRBV6-5 and TRBJ1-6; D may be TRBD1 (6 bases). Trimming removed 6 bases at V and 7 bases at J, with 13 bases between. Germline V gene data show CDR1 as MNHEY and CDR2 as SVGAGI. The CDR3 consists of 14 residues. The CDR3 coding sequence is TGTGCCAGCAGAGAGGGGGTGAGGAATTCACCCCTCCACTTT. It codes for CASREGVRNSPLHF.

The chain employs TRBV7-9 and TRBJ1-1, with no clear D. CDR1 is SEHNR and CDR2 is FQNEAQ in the germline V gene (reference sequence). The V gene lost 5 bases and the J gene lost 5 bases, with 18 bases spanning the gap. CDR3 length: 15 residues. CDR3 in amino acids: CASSQDTGPGTEAFF. CDR3 in DNA: TGTGCCAGCAGCCAGGATACGGGCCCGGGAACTGAAGCTTTCTTT.

The chain joins TRBV2 to TRBJ2-7; 9 bases are a match to TRBD1. Germline-derived CDR1 and CDR2 are SNHLY and FYNNEI. The CDR3 has 14 residues. V lost 7 bases to trimming and J lost 5 bases; unmatched junction nucleotides: 9. Written as DNA, the CDR3 is TGTGCCAGCAACCGGGACAGGGATTATCACGAGCAGTACTTC. Translation: CASNRDRDYHEQYF.

This sequence joins TRBV3-1 (or the pseudogene TRBV3-2) and TRBJ1-5; possibly TRBD1 for D (5 bases). Deletions cut 0 bases from V and 2 bases from J, with 11 bases between. Per germline, CDR1 LGHDT and CDR2 YNNKEL (reference sequence). The CDR3 has 16 amino acids. CDR3 nucleotide sequence: TGTGCCAGCAGCCAAGATCGGGGGTCGGGCAATCAGCCCCAGCATTTT. The encoded protein is CASSQDRGSGNQPQHF.

The chain combines TRBV18 with TRBJ2-7, with 10 bases matching TRBD1. After removal of 6 bases from V and 2 bases from J, the junction contained 19 bases not matched to a gene. The CDR3 is 19 amino acids. CDR1 and CDR2 (germline): KGHSH, LQKENI. The CDR3 loop is CASSQSPGTGATGTYEQYF. The CDR3 DNA follows: TGTGCCAGCTCCCAGAGTCCCGGGACAGGGGCAACGGGAACCTACGAGCAGTACTTC.

The chain joins TRBV27 to TRBJ2-7, with 8 bases lining up with TRBD1. V lost 5 bases, J lost 7 bases, and 13 bases stayed unmatched. The germline V gene has CDR1 MNHEY and CDR2 SMNVEV (reference sequence). The CDR3 has 15 residues. CDR3: CASSTDRVSMFEQYF. In nucleotides, the CDR3 is TGTGCCAGCAGTACGGACAGGGTCAGCATGTTTGAGCAGTACTTC.

The chain has TRBV19 and TRBJ2-1; D remains unclear. The length of the CDR3 is 12 residues. Trimming left V 3 bases short and J 10 bases short, with 10 bases between. The germline CDR1 and CDR2 sequences are LNHDA and SQIVND (reference sequence). CDR3 nucleotides: TGTGCCAGTAGTATCTCAGAGGAGGAGCAGTTCTTC. This sequence encodes CASSISEEEQFF.

Note on this clone: In the same sample, other DNA sequences code for this CDR3. The CDR3 loop reads CASSQGAGGFSYEQYF. The CDR3 region has the DNA TGTGCCAGCAGCCAAGGGGCAGGGGGCTTCTCCTACGAGCAGTACTTC. The rearrangement uses TRBV3-1 (or the pseudogene TRBV3-2) and TRBJ2-7; 8 bases align to TRBD1. V dropped 1 base and J dropped 0; count of bases not matched to a gene: 5. CDR1 and CDR2 from the germline V gene are LGHDT and YNNKEL (reference sequence). The CDR3 runs to 16 residues.

V and J are TRBV5-6 and TRBJ2-5, with 8 bases matching TRBD2. The trim removed 3 bases at V and 2 bases at J, leaving 3 bases unmatched. This CDR3 is 14 amino acids long. Germline lookup yields CDR1 SGHDT and CDR2 YYEEEE. For the CDR3, the DNA is TGTGCCAGCAGCTCCGGGAGGGAACAAGAGACCCAGTACTTC. It translates to CASSSGREQETQYF.

This chain joins TRBV28 and TRBJ2-7, with D perhaps matching TRBD1 (6 bases). The CDR3 is 17 amino acids. V was pared by 5 bases and J by 9 bases, with 29 bases between. Germline CDR1 reads MDHEN; CDR2 reads SYDVKM. In nucleotides, the CDR3 is TGTGCCAGCAGTAAGACCGCGCAAAACCGGGACATCTGCGGGCAGTACTTC. Translation gives CASSKTAQNRDICGQYF.

This clone appeared a single time. The gene calls are TRBV11-2 and TRBJ1-2, with D unresolved. The CDR3 loop spans 16 amino acids. The V gene's germline CDR1 is SGHAT and CDR2 FQNNGV. V lost 0 bases and J lost 8, with 19 bases in between. The chain's CDR3 is CASSLEGEGLRGGYTF. In nucleotides, the CDR3 is TGTGCCAGCAGCTTAGAAGGAGAGGGCCTCCGGGGAGGCTACACCTTC.

The chain links TRBV6-4 to TRBJ2-7, with TRBD1 matching 7 bases. Trimming cost V 2 bases and J 4 bases; bases outside gene matches: 17. The CDR3 is made up of 18 amino acids. Germline V gene sequence: CDR1 MRHNA, CDR2 SNTAGT. The CDR3: CASSDPYEGTAHPYEQYF. In DNA form, the CDR3 reads TGTGCCAGCAGTGACCCATACGAGGGGACAGCTCACCCTTACGAGCAGTACTTC.

The chain carries TRBV2 and TRBJ1-4; 8 positions agree with TRBD1. Per the germline V gene, CDR1 is SNHLY and CDR2 is FYNNEI. The CDR3 sequence is 14 residues long. The junction had 8 bases not matched to a gene; V was cut back by 9 bases and J by 5 bases. CDR3 in amino acids: CASFLQGVNEKLFF. The CDR3 bases are TGTGCCAGTTTCCTACAGGGGGTGAATGAAAAACTGTTTTTT.

In its sample, this clone was seen a few times. The chain couples TRBV30 to TRBJ2-1; D remains ambiguous. From germline, CDR1 is GTSNPN and CDR2 SVGIG (reference sequence). CDR3 length equals 11 residues. The V end was cut by 0 bases, the J end by 8 bases, with 5 bases between. The CDR3 region is CAWSVRDEQFF. In DNA form, the CDR3 reads TGTGCCTGGAGTGTACGGGATGAGCAGTTCTTC.

The rearrangement uses TRBV28 and TRBJ1-1; D call uncertain. The V and J ends lost 1 base and 6 bases respectively, with 12 bases between them. This CDR3 spans 14 amino acids. Germline V CDR1 and CDR2: MDHEN, SYDVKM. CDR3 nucleotides: TGTGCCAGCAGTTTATTCCCCCCCGTCGCTGAAGCTTTCTTT. Translating it yields CASSLFPPVAEAFF.

This clone has ten or more counts. J is TRBJ1-1 and V is TRBV20-1; a possible D gene is TRBD1 (6 bases). The CDR3 extends over 11 amino acids. Germline V gene data show CDR1 as DFQATT and CDR2 as SNEGSKA (reference sequence). Trimming pared 4 bases from V and 8 bases from J, leaving 11 bases between. CDR3 nucleotide sequence: TGCAGTGCTACGAGCAGGGGCGAAGCTTTCTTT. Translation: CSATSRGEAFF.

The chain carries TRBV27 and TRBJ1-2; TRBD1 matches at 7 bases. The CDR3 consists of 15 residues. Trimming cost V 4 bases and J 3 bases; bases outside gene matches: 8. Germline V CDR1 and CDR2: MNHEY, SMNVEV (reference sequence). The CDR3 DNA sequence: TGTGCCAGCAGTTCAACAGGGGCGAGGCACTATGGCTACACCTTC. This gives the protein CASSSTGARHYGYTF.

The chain carries TRBV7-9 and TRBJ2-1, with D perhaps matching TRBD1 (5 bases). V lost 1 base, J lost 7 bases, and 8 bases lay in between. Per germline, CDR1 SEHNR and CDR2 FQNEAQ (reference sequence). There are 13 residues in the CDR3. The CDR3 DNA is TGTGCCAGCAGCTTAGGGGGCGGAAATGAGCAGTTCTTC. Translation: CASSLGGGNEQFF.

This clone has a handful of counts. The V gene is TRBV6-2 or TRBV6-3, the J gene TRBJ2-1, with TRBD2 identical over 12 bases. The CDR3 sequence is 17 residues long. Germline values: CDR1 MNHEY, CDR2 SVGEGT. V was pared by 0 bases and J by 9 bases, with 9 bases of the junction left unmatched. In nucleotides, the CDR3 is TGTGCCAGCAGTTACTCGAAGGCTAGCGGGAGGGCGAGTGAGCAGTTCTTC. Translating it yields CASSYSKASGRASEQFF.

The gene calls are TRBV7-2 and TRBJ1-3, with D possibly being TRBD1 (5 bases). CDR1 is SGHTA and CDR2 is FQGNSA in the germline V gene. V lost 2 bases to trimming and J lost 6 bases, with 14 bases between them. This CDR3 is 15 amino acids long. For the CDR3, the DNA is TGTGCCAGCAGCTTATCCCGGCAGGGATTAAACACCATATATTTT. Amino acids: CASSLSRQGLNTIYF.

V is TRBV7-6 and J is TRBJ2-2, with a weak D call TRBD2 (6 bases). V gave up 1 base and J gave up 2 bases, with 11 bases separating them. Germline values: CDR1 SGHVS, CDR2 FNYEAQ. The CDR3 totals 16 residues. The CDR3 DNA sequence: TGTGCCAGCAGCTTAGGGGCTAGCGCAAACACCGGGGAGCTGTTTTTT. It encodes CASSLGASANTGELFF.

The chain recombines TRBV7-2 with TRBJ2-5; D is unclear. Germline CDR1 and CDR2: SGHTA and FQGNSA. V dropped 1 base and J dropped 5 bases, with 17 bases sitting between them. The CDR3 runs 16 residues. The chain's CDR3 is CASSLGVLETAETQYF. CDR3 sequence (DNA): TGTGCCAGCAGCTTAGGGGTGCTGGAGACGGCGGAGACCCAGTACTTC.

This clone was recorded once. CDR3 nucleotides: TGTGCCAGCAGGCGGGAGGGCCTTGGGAATGAGCAGTTCTTC. Protein: CASRREGLGNEQFF. The chain links TRBV27 to TRBJ2-1; 9 bases align to TRBD2. Germline CDR1 is MNHEY and CDR2 is SMNVEV (reference sequence). The CDR3 totals 14 residues. With 6 bases clipped from V and 7 bases from J, the junction kept 7 bases outside the gene matches.